This T cell receptor (beta chain) was identified during a study of long-term antiretroviral therapy in people with HIV. About the study: Collection of the earliest samples took place about a decade ahead of the 2015 immediate-ART recommendation.

As for this clone: Its antigen remains unknown.

Germline trimming cut 0 bases from V and 1 base from J; bases unmatched to any gene: 10. From germline, CDR1 is GTSNPN and CDR2 SVGIG (reference sequence). The CDR3 runs to 18 residues. Study conclusions and caveats: Dominant in the repertoire at all time points were clones expanded before ART. Although diversity increased after ART, it remained lower than in transplant donor controls.

Researchers report immunoSEQ v3.0 was run at survey level. Per-sample TRB depth target: about 40,000-55,000 T-cell genomes. Sequenced by immunoSEQ multiplex PCR; TCRdb stores in-frame clones only, minus some. The sample consists of 25,000 or so clones, around 80% of them appearing once. The gene calls are TRBV30 and TRBJ2-4; 9 bases fit TRBD1. The input for sequencing was unsorted PBMCs, taken 1.5 years before starting antiretroviral therapy. The receptor's source is a man aged 18 to 29 with HIV. The CDR3 nucleotides read TGTGCCTGGAGTGTACAGGGGGCCTCCCAAGGGGCCAAAAACATTCAGTACTTC. Translating it yields CAWSVQGASQGAKNIQYF.